The 2 T cell receptor beta chains below come from one sample, sequenced in a study of response to subunit inactivated influenza vaccine. In TCRdb, the RT-PCR reads were re-called with MiXCR into one record per CDR3 protein. Of around 600,000 distinct CDR3 sequences listed, approximately 11% are singletons. The same sample was also used in a study of T cells expressing NK-cell markers. That report adds: TCR beta cDNA was made by 5'RACE template switching with UMIs.

The source was PBMCs from blood, collected on the day of vaccination. The receptors shown here come from a man aged 50 to 59 who received an inactivated influenza vaccine.

This clonotype was counted a few times. J is TRBJ2-3 and V is TRBV5-1, with 12 bases aligning to TRBD2. The germline V gene has CDR1 SGHRS and CDR2 YFSETQ. J was trimmed by 2 bases and V by 4 bases; bases with no gene match: 8. The CDR3 runs 17 residues. DNA for the CDR3: TGCGCCAGCAGCCACCCGGGACTAGCGGGTTACACAGATACGCAGTATTTT. Amino acid sequence: CASSHPGLAGYTDTQYF.

Only a few counts were recorded for this clonotype. Here the CDR3 reads CASSLGDPGGYTF. CDR3 DNA: TGCGCCAGCAGCTTGGGGGACCCAGGCGGCTACACCTTC. The V call is TRBV5-1, the J call TRBJ1-2, with D perhaps TRBD1 (5 bases). V was clipped by 0 bases and J by 8 bases, with 11 bases between them. Per germline, CDR1 SGHRS and CDR2 YFSETQ. The CDR3 consists of 13 residues.